This T cell receptor (beta chain) emerged from a study of shared clonotypes between healthy human individuals. General observations from the study: Among the subsets, naive ones generally showed larger estimated richness than memory ones.

Terminally differentiated effector memory CD45RA+ cells were excluded from the naive CD8 cells, which were CD45RO-negative and positively selected for CCR7. V dropped 6 bases and J dropped 5; count of bases not matched to a gene: 1. Germline V CDR1 and CDR2: MGHDK, SYGVNS. The CDR3 has 12 residues. TCRdb's table, derived via immunoSEQ multiplex PCR, lists solely in-frame clones and lacks some. The sample has approximately 1.9 million clones; about 93% are singletons. Details on this clone: As yet, its antigen is unknown.

The TCR was taken from a man between 18 and 35 years old in good health. Some clones in this sample may be carry-over from other donors' samples. The chain is built from TRBV25-1 and TRBJ1-2, with 9 bases lining up with TRBD1. Source material: naive CD8+ T cells from PBMCs. This CDR3 reads CASRTGGYGYTF. The CDR3 coding sequence is TGTGCCAGCAGGACAGGGGGGTATGGCTACACCTTC.